Listed below are T cell receptor beta chains from one sample, sequenced in a study of a mutant IDH1 vaccine in newly diagnosed glioma. These receptors lack a known antigen. Measured with immunoSEQ multiplex PCR; TCRdb has only the in-frame clones, and not every one. Counted here are about 56,000 clones, about 89% occurring once; the ten biggest clones make up approximately 1.5%. The specimen comprised PBMCs, sampled from a glioma patient whose treatment included an IDH1 peptide vaccine. These receptors were obtained from a man aged 40-49 years with glioma. Both conserved end residues are part of each CDR3. A D gene is named only where the DNA matches it firmly. Some rows have no size entry. The others give once, few or many, or a class for an expanded clone.

d_call clone_size j_call v_call cdr3_aa cdr3_nt
TRBD2 once TRBJ2-3 TRBV5-1 CASSLAGGLALADTQYF TGCGCCAGCAGCTTGGCCGGGGGACTAGCGTTAGCAGATACGCAGTATTTT
NA NA TRBJ2-3 TRBV7-6 CASSFLSITDTQYF TGTGCCAGCAGCTTCCTCTCTATCACAGATACGCAGTATTTT
NA NA TRBJ2-7 TRBV6-6 CASSYPRASSYEQYF TGTGCCAGCAGTTACCCCAGGGCCAGCTCCTACGAGCAGTACTTC
NA NA TRBJ1-2 TRBV18 CASSPTEEEGYTF TGTGCCAGCTCACCTACCGAGGAGGAAGGCTACACCTTC
NA NA TRBJ2-3 TRBV9 CASSESTDTQYF TGTGCCAGCAGTGAGAGCACAGATACGCAGTATTTT
NA NA TRBJ2-3 TRBV7-2 CASSLVSRDTQYF TGTGCCAGCAGCTTAGTATCTAGGGATACGCAGTATTTT
NA NA TRBJ1-2 TRBV30 CAWRTDRPYTF TGTGCCTGGAGAACCGACAGGCCCTACACCTTC
TRBD2 NA TRBJ2-1 TRBV7-2 CASGTSGYNEQFF TGTGCCAGCGGGACTAGCGGATACAATGAGCAGTTCTTC
TRBD2 NA TRBJ2-1 TRBV4-1 CASSQEKAGGDNEQFF TGCGCCAGCAGCCAAGAAAAAGCGGGAGGCGACAATGAGCAGTTCTTC
NA NA TRBJ2-7 TRBV6-4 CASRYLGSSSYEQYF TGTGCCAGCCGCTACCTGGGTAGCAGCTCCTACGAGCAGTACTTC
TRBD2 NA TRBJ2-4 TRBV5-1 CASSLEAGVTKTGQYF TGCGCCAGCAGCTTGGAGGCGGGGGTTACAAAAACGGGTCAGTACTTC
NA NA TRBJ1-5 TRBV28 CASRLDGDQPQHF TGTGCCAGCAGGCTGGATGGGGACCAGCCCCAGCATTTT
TRBD1 NA TRBJ2-1 TRBV6-6 CASSSLRQGSEQFF TGTGCCAGCAGTTCCCTGAGACAGGGAAGTGAGCAGTTCTTC
NA NA TRBJ2-5 TRBV5-4 CASSFQETQYF TGTGCCAGCAGCTTTCAAGAGACCCAGTACTTC
NA NA TRBJ1-1 TRBV27 CASSLEGMNTEAFF TGTGCCAGCAGTTTAGAGGGAATGAACACTGAAGCTTTCTTT
NA NA TRBJ1-3 TRBV19 CASSTTGTGNTIYF TGTGCCAGTAGTACGACAGGTACTGGAAACACCATATATTTT
NA NA TRBJ2-5 TRBV18 CASSPRGAQETQYF TGTGCCAGCTCACCACGGGGGGCGCAAGAGACCCAGTACTTC
NA NA TRBJ2-7 TRBV4-1 CASSQRREAYEQYF TGCGCCAGCAGCCAACGTAGGGAGGCCTACGAGCAGTACTTC
TRBD1 NA TRBJ1-1 TRBV7-9 CASRKGQALPTEAFF TGTGCCAGCAGAAAAGGACAGGCCTTACCCACTGAAGCTTTCTTT
NA NA TRBJ1-4 TRBV25-1 CASSEAGLRDEKLFF TGTGCCAGCAGTGAGGCAGGTCTAAGGGACGAAAAACTGTTTTTT
NA NA TRBJ1-1 TRBV9 CASSPRRSGTEAFF TGTGCCAGCAGCCCCCGCAGGTCGGGCACTGAAGCTTTCTTT
NA NA TRBJ2-2 TRBV9 CASSVGLEHRELFF TGTGCCAGCAGCGTAGGGCTAGAACACCGGGAGCTGTTTTTT
NA few TRBJ2-7 TRBV11-2 CASSLGGQPISSYEQYF TGTGCCAGCAGCCTGGGGGGGCAGCCAATTAGCTCCTACGAGCAGTACTTC
NA NA TRBJ2-5 TRBV5-1 CASSTSGGGETQYF TGCGCCAGCAGCACATCAGGGGGGGGAGAGACCCAGTACTTC
NA NA TRBJ2-3 TRBV19 CASGVASTDTQYF TGTGCCAGTGGGGTAGCGAGCACAGATACGCAGTATTTT
TRBD1 NA TRBJ1-1 TRBV29-1 CSGRQGMNTEAFF TGCAGCGGGAGACAGGGTATGAACACTGAAGCTTTCTTT
NA NA TRBJ2-5 TRBV29-1 CSVSLQETQYF TGCAGCGTCTCGCTCCAAGAGACCCAGTACTTC
TRBD1 NA TRBJ1-1 TRBV5-6 CASSEPGQGITEAFF TGTGCCAGCAGCGAACCGGGACAGGGGATCACTGAAGCTTTCTTT
TRBD2 NA TRBJ2-1 TRBV5-1 CASSLGSGTSYNEQFF TGCGCCAGCAGCTTGGGTAGCGGGACCTCCTACAATGAGCAGTTCTTC
TRBD2 NA TRBJ2-5 TRBV6-1 CASRTGTSVETQYF TGTGCCAGCAGGACCGGGACTAGCGTGGAGACCCAGTACTTC
NA NA TRBJ2-3 TRBV7-2 CASSLTGDTQYF TGTGCCAGCAGCCTAACCGGGGATACGCAGTATTTT
NA NA TRBJ2-1 TRBV5-1 CASSLEGGEQFF TGCGCCAGCAGCTTGGAAGGGGGGGAGCAGTTCTTC
NA NA TRBJ2-5 TRBV6-5 CASSPGSGGETQYF TGTGCCAGCAGCCCCGGATCGGGTGGGGAGACCCAGTACTTC
NA NA TRBJ1-2 TRBV18 CASSPPGNYGYTF TGTGCCAGCTCACCACCGGGTAACTATGGCTACACCTTC
TRBD2 NA TRBJ2-2 TRBV2 CASNPSGPTGELFF TGTGCCAGCAACCCTAGCGGGCCTACCGGGGAGCTGTTTTTT
NA NA TRBJ1-2 TRBV21-1 CASSKSRTGGRFGYTF TGTGCCAGCAGCAAATCGCGGACAGGGGGCCGCTTTGGCTACACCTTC
TRBD1 NA TRBJ2-2 TRBV7-9 CASRPTGGAQIGELFF TGTGCCAGCAGACCGACAGGGGGCGCGCAGATCGGGGAGCTGTTTTTT
NA NA TRBJ1-1 TRBV13 CASSATSLNTEAFF TGTGCCAGCAGCGCCACGTCCCTGAACACTGAAGCTTTCTTT
NA NA TRBJ2-5 TRBV4-3 CASSRLRDGQETQYF TGCGCCAGCAGCCGACTCCGGGACGGCCAAGAGACCCAGTACTTC
NA NA TRBJ2-2 TRBV14 CASSQDRGRVGELFF TGTGCCAGCAGCCAAGATCGTGGCAGGGTAGGGGAGCTGTTTTTT
NA NA TRBJ1-3 TRBV19 CASSTGQRISGNTIYF TGTGCCAGTAGTACCGGACAGCGTATCTCTGGAAACACCATATATTTT
NA NA TRBJ1-5 TRBV28 CASSFPNQPQHF TGTGCCAGCAGTTTTCCGAATCAGCCCCAGCATTTT
NA once TRBJ1-1 TRBV2 CASSETPQAKNTEAFF TGTGCCAGCAGCGAAACACCCCAAGCAAAGAACACTGAAGCTTTCTTT
TRBD1 NA TRBJ1-5 TRBV6-1 CASSADRGGQPQHF TGTGCCAGCAGTGCAGACAGGGGTGGTCAGCCCCAGCATTTT
TRBD2 few TRBJ2-7 TRBV5-4 CASSLFGPSGTYEQYF TGTGCCAGCAGCTTGTTCGGGCCTAGCGGGACCTACGAGCAGTACTTC
TRBD1 once TRBJ2-6 TRBV6-1 CASSEGTGSGANVLTF TGTGCCAGCAGTGAAGGGACAGGCTCTGGGGCCAACGTCCTGACTTTC
NA NA TRBJ2-7 TRBV6-5 CASSYSLEQYF TGTGCCAGCAGTTACTCGTTAGAGCAGTACTTC
NA NA TRBJ1-2 TRBV29-1 CSVGRDYGYTF TGCAGCGTTGGCAGGGACTATGGCTACACCTTC
NA once TRBJ2-7 TRBV7-8 CASRRITSYEQYF TGTGCCAGCAGAAGGATAACCTCCTACGAGCAGTACTTC
TRBD2 NA TRBJ2-1 TRBV25-1 CASSESKLAGNSYNEQFF TGTGCCAGCAGTGAATCGAAACTAGCGGGGAACTCCTACAATGAGCAGTTCTTC
NA few TRBJ2-1 TRBV19 CASKALAQVHEQFF TGTGCCAGTAAGGCACTAGCCCAAGTCCATGAGCAGTTCTTC
NA NA TRBJ2-5 TRBV10-3 CAISEISFGLQETQYF TGTGCCATCAGTGAGATTTCATTTGGCCTCCAAGAGACCCAGTACTTC
TRBD1 NA TRBJ2-3 TRBV5-1 CASSGGQGDTQYF TGCGCCAGCAGCGGAGGACAGGGGGATACGCAGTATTTT
TRBD1 NA TRBJ1-5 TRBV5-5 CASSSDRAQYSNQPQHF TGTGCCAGCAGCTCAGACAGGGCCCAATATAGCAATCAGCCCCAGCATTTT
NA once TRBJ1-1 TRBV18 CASSPGQGMNTEAFF TGTGCCAGCTCACCGGGGCAGGGAATGAACACTGAAGCTTTCTTT
NA NA TRBJ1-2 TRBV7-8 CASSVRSAVYGYTF TGTGCCAGCAGTGTTAGGTCGGCGGTTTATGGCTACACCTTC
TRBD2 NA TRBJ2-7 TRBV4-1 CASSRLPGTSGTTYEQYF TGCGCCAGCAGCCGACTTCCCGGGACTAGCGGGACCACCTACGAGCAGTACTTC
TRBD2 NA TRBJ2-7 TRBV6-5 CASSPVTSGSYEQYF TGTGCCAGCAGCCCCGTGACTAGCGGCTCCTACGAGCAGTACTTC
TRBD1 NA TRBJ1-1 TRBV6-5 CASRRQGNTEAFF TGTGCCAGCAGGCGACAGGGGAACACTGAAGCTTTCTTT